The rows below give T cell receptor beta chains drawn from one sample of a study of blood T cell repertoires in COVID-19. Sequencing was performed with immunoSEQ multiplex PCR; in TCRdb, only in-frame clones are kept and a portion is missing. The data show roughly 280,000 clones, around 87% seen once. Sequenced material: peripheral blood. The receptors shown here come from a man between 18 and 29 years old with active or convalescent COVID-19. The conserved cysteine and the conserved F or W are not part of the CDR3 here.

j_gene: TRBJ2-2; v_gene: TRBV14; CDR3aa: ASSPVTGELF
j_gene: TRBJ1-1; v_gene: TRBV7-2; CDR3aa: ASSLEEGSTEAF
j_gene: TRBJ2-7; v_gene: TRBV11-1; CDR3aa: ASSPGLAGGYEQY
j_gene: TRBJ1-4; v_gene: TRBV6-5; CDR3aa: ASSRTGRYEKLF
j_gene: TRBJ1-5; v_gene: TRBV12-3/TRBV12-4; CDR3aa: ASSSQIQPQH
j_gene: TRBJ2-6; v_gene: TRBV6-5; CDR3aa: ASSYSGVGANVLT
j_gene: TRBJ2-6; v_gene: TRBV19; CDR3aa: ASRIRYSGANVLT
j_gene: TRBJ2-2; v_gene: TRBV2; CDR3aa: ASNRKTNTGELF
j_gene: TRBJ2-7; v_gene: TRBV9; CDR3aa: ASSVQQPYCEQY
j_gene: TRBJ2-3; v_gene: TRBV5-4; CDR3aa: ATWRQSTDTQY
j_gene: TRBJ1-1; v_gene: TRBV28; CDR3aa: ASSSPGVSTEAF
j_gene: TRBJ1-2; v_gene: TRBV9; CDR3aa: ASSVDKYGYT